A single sample is the source of the 28 T cell receptor beta chains below, sequenced in a study of cytotoxic CD8 clonotypes in ibrutinib-treated CLL. The method was immunoSEQ multiplex PCR; TCRdb's version includes in-frame clones alone and lacks a portion of them. The sample lists over 140,000 clones, around 82% occurring once. Specimen: PBMCs, collected after 36 months of ibrutinib treatment. The source of these receptors is a human donor with chronic lymphocytic leukemia.

V is TRBV6-5 and J is TRBJ1-1, with a possible D match to TRBD1 (5 bases). Germline assignment: CDR1 MNHEY and CDR2 SVGAGI. CDR3 length: 15 residues. The V end was cut by 4 bases, the J end by 1 base, with 13 bases between. CDR3 nucleotide sequence: TGTGCCAGCAGTTTTGGAAGAACAGGGAACACTGAAGCTTTCTTT. Translation gives CASSFGRTGNTEAFF.

The chain uses TRBV7-3 and TRBJ2-1, with D uncertain. Germline-derived CDR1 and CDR2 are SGHTA and FQGTGA. Between the trimmed V and J ends, which lost 4 bases and 10 bases, there was a span of 14 bases. The CDR3 runs to 13 residues. The chain's CDR3 is CASSSPGKQEQFF. The CDR3 coding sequence is TGTGCCAGCAGCTCCCCGGGTAAGCAGGAGCAGTTCTTC. The full variable domain, in which reference TRBV7-3 and TRBJ2-1 provide the parts outside the CDR3, is GAGVSQTPSNKVTEKGKYVELRCDPISGHTALYWYRQSLGQGPEFLIYFQGTGAADDSGLPNDRFFAVRPEGSVSTLKIQRTERGDSAVYLCASSSPGKQEQFFGPGTRLTVL.

The chain recombines TRBV7-9 with TRBJ1-5; D is uncertain. V was cut by 5 bases and J by 0 bases, with 11 bases left in between. This CDR3 contains 15 residues. From germline, CDR1 is SEHNR and CDR2 FQNEAQ (reference sequence). The CDR3: CASSGREDSNQPQHF. The CDR3, as DNA: TGTGCCAGCAGCGGACGGGAAGATAGCAATCAGCCCCAGCATTTT.

The rearrangement uses TRBV5-1 and TRBJ2-1; D gene uncertain. The germline V and J ends were trimmed by 5 bases and 9 bases, with 15 bases remaining between them. The CDR3 is 13 amino acids. Germline V gene sequence: CDR1 SGHRS, CDR2 YFSETQ. The CDR3 nucleotides read TGCGCCAGCAGACCCCCTGATTATGTTGAGCAGTTCTTC. Its translation is CASRPPDYVEQFF.

The chain uses TRBV19 and TRBJ1-2; 10 bases align to TRBD1. Germline lookup yields CDR1 LNHDA and CDR2 SQIVND (reference sequence). The CDR3 has 17 residues. The junction had 16 bases not matched to a gene; V was cut back by 5 bases and J by 7 bases. The DNA of the CDR3 is TGTGCCAGTAGTCCAACCGGGACAGGGGCCCTTTCGGTTGGCTACACCTTC. Translation: CASSPTGTGALSVGYTF. Based on the CDR3 plus reference TRBV19 and TRBJ1-2, the full variable domain is DGGITQSPKYLFRKEGQNVTLSCEQNLNHDAMYWYRQDPGQGLRLIYYSQIVNDFQKGDIAEGYSVSREKKESFPLTVTSAQKNPTAFYLCASSPTGTGALSVGYTFGSGTRLTVV.

The chain links TRBV5-1 to TRBJ2-7, with D uncertain. Per germline, CDR1 SGHRS and CDR2 YFSETQ. The CDR3 has 14 residues. V was pared by 2 bases and J by 6 bases, with 15 bases between. The CDR3 DNA is TGCGCCAGCAGCTTAGACCTGATCGGTTTCGAGCAGTACTTC. Translated: CASSLDLIGFEQYF.

The rearrangement links TRBV30 to TRBJ2-3; D is undetermined. V lost 0 bases to trimming and J lost 3 bases, with 4 bases between them. Germline V gene lookup returns CDR1 GTSNPN and CDR2 SVGIG (reference sequence). The CDR3 covers 12 residues. The CDR3 is CAWSVGTDTQYF. CDR3 nucleotide sequence: TGTGCCTGGAGTGTAGGGACAGATACGCAGTATTTT. The complete variable domain, with remaining parts taken from reference TRBV30 and TRBJ2-3, reads SQTIHQWPATLVQPVGSPLSLECTVEGTSNPNLYWYRQAAGRGLQLLFYSVGIGQISSEVPQNLSASRPQDRQFILSSKKLLLSDSGFYLCAWSVGTDTQYFGPGTRLTVL.

V is TRBV2 and J is TRBJ1-4; TRBD1 is a possible D gene (5 bases). The CDR3 covers 12 residues. Trimming cost V 5 bases and J 11 bases, with 12 bases left between them. Germline V gene sequence: CDR1 SNHLY, CDR2 FYNNEI. CDR3 coding DNA: TGTGCCAGCAGTTTACAGGCACGGAAACTGTTTTTT. Translating gives CASSLQARKLFF.

This clone has more than one count but fewer than ten. This chain joins TRBV27 and TRBJ1-2, with TRBD1 as a possible D gene (6 bases). Germline V CDR1 and CDR2: MNHEY, SMNVEV (reference sequence). V was trimmed by 6 bases and J by 4 bases, leaving 15 bases between them. The CDR3 is 14 amino acids. In nucleotides, the CDR3 is TGTGCCAGCAGGGGGGGCGGTGGAGGCTATGGCTACACCTTC. Translated, it gives CASRGGGGGYGYTF.

J is TRBJ2-3 and V is TRBV6-1; D uncertain. Germline V gene sequence: CDR1 MNHNS, CDR2 SASEGT. The CDR3 runs 14 residues. Deletions cut 4 bases from V and 1 base from J, with 9 bases between. The chain's CDR3 is CASSGALGTDTQYF. The CDR3 region has the DNA TGTGCCAGCAGTGGGGCCCTGGGCACAGATACGCAGTATTTT.

This clone was counted a single time. V gene TRBV4-1 combines with J gene TRBJ2-4; TRBD2 matches 11 bases. V was clipped by 4 bases and J by 7 bases; unmatched bases: 6. The length of the CDR3 is 15 residues. Germline V lookup: CDR1 MGHRA, CDR2 YSYEKL. Here the CDR3 DNA reads TGCGCCAGCAGCCCCACTAGCGGGAGAGGGAACATTCAGTACTTC. The encoded protein is CASSPTSGRGNIQYF.

This sequence joins TRBV4-1 and TRBJ1-3, with 7 bases that match TRBD1. CDR1 is MGHRA, CDR2 YSYEKL, per germline. CDR3 size: 17 residues. After removal of 1 base from V and 0 bases from J, the junction contained 6 bases not matched to a gene. The DNA of the CDR3 is TGCGCCAGCAGCCAAGGGCGACAGGGAATCTCTGGAAACACCATATATTTT. Encoded protein: CASSQGRQGISGNTIYF.

The chain carries TRBV28 and TRBJ1-1; D is unresolved. The CDR3 consists of 15 residues. Trimming pared 1 base from V and 1 base from J, leaving 10 bases between. From germline, CDR1 is MDHEN and CDR2 SYDVKM. This CDR3 reads CASSLYGVGNTEAFF. The CDR3 DNA is TGTGCCAGCAGTTTATATGGGGTCGGGAACACTGAAGCTTTCTTT.

This clone was observed a single time. The chain joins TRBV4-1 to TRBJ2-7; maybe TRBD2 (6 bases). The ends were cut back, 1 base at V and 1 base at J, with 20 bases in the middle. The CDR3 contains 18 residues. Germline CDR1 and CDR2: MGHRA and YSYEKL. The CDR3 nucleotides are TGCGCCAGCAGCCAAGCGATTGGTTGGGGGGAGGTTTCCTACGAGCAGTACTTC. The encoded protein is CASSQAIGWGEVSYEQYF.

This sequence joins TRBV11-2 and TRBJ2-3, with D perhaps matching TRBD2 (5 bases). V was trimmed by 4 bases and J by 2 bases, leaving 10 bases between them. The germline V gene has CDR1 SGHAT and CDR2 FQNNGV. The CDR3 is made up of 14 amino acids. Here the CDR3 reads CASSSRTVTDTQYF. DNA of the CDR3: TGTGCCAGCAGCTCCCGGACTGTCACAGATACGCAGTATTTT.

The rearrangement joins TRBV5-1 to TRBJ2-5; D is perhaps TRBD2 (5 bases). V gave up 1 base and J gave up 2 bases, with 9 bases separating them. The CDR3 loop spans 14 amino acids. Germline V gene sequence: CDR1 SGHRS, CDR2 YFSETQ. The CDR3 nucleotides read TGCGCCAGCAGCTTGAGAGGGTATCAAGAGACCCAGTACTTC. Its translation is CASSLRGYQETQYF. Full variable domain (rest looked up from reference TRBV5-1 and TRBJ2-5): KAGVTQTPRYLIKTRGQQVTLSCSPISGHRSVSWYQQTPGQGLQFLFEYFSETQRNKGNFPGRFSGRQFSNSRSEMNVSTLELGDSALYLCASSLRGYQETQYFGPGTRLLVL.

This chain connects TRBV21-1 to TRBJ1-2. TRBV21-1 is an annotated pseudogene. CDR3 size: 13 residues. CDR3 DNA: TGTGCCAGCAGCAAAGCGCTGTTAACCCCGAACACCTTC. This codes for CASSKALLTPNTF.

The V and J genes are TRBV28 and TRBJ1-2, with unresolved D. V was cut by 6 bases and J by 4 bases, with 15 bases left in between. The CDR3 covers 14 residues. Germline V gives CDR1 MDHEN, CDR2 SYDVKM. This CDR3 reads CASSPDRGSYGYTF. The DNA of the CDR3 is TGTGCCAGCAGCCCGGATAGAGGCAGCTATGGCTACACCTTC.

This rearrangement joins TRBV7-9 to TRBJ1-1; the D is unclear. The CDR3 is 14 amino acids. V lost 4 bases and J lost 5, with 14 bases in between. Germline V gene sequence: CDR1 SEHNR, CDR2 FQNEAQ (reference sequence). CDR3 region: CASSSLGVYTEAFF. As DNA, the CDR3 is TGTGCCAGCAGCTCCTTAGGAGTTTATACTGAAGCTTTCTTT.

The V gene is TRBV6-1, the J gene TRBJ2-7; the D gene is possibly TRBD1 (5 bases). The germline CDR1 and CDR2 sequences are MNHNS and SASEGT. The CDR3 covers 14 residues. V was clipped by 7 bases and J by 1 base, with 14 bases between them. CDR3 residues: CASKLQGRSYEQYF. DNA for the CDR3: TGTGCCAGCAAGTTGCAGGGTCGGTCCTACGAGCAGTACTTC.

The chain has TRBV13 and TRBJ2-1, with D possibly matching TRBD2 (6 bases). This CDR3 is 15 amino acids long. The germline V gene encodes CDR1 PRHDT and CDR2 FYEKMQ (reference sequence). Trimming pared 2 bases from V and 4 bases from J, leaving 12 bases between. This CDR3 is CASSLSLAPYNEQFF. CDR3 DNA sequence: TGTGCCAGCAGCTTAAGCCTAGCGCCATACAATGAGCAGTTCTTC.

The rearrangement joins TRBV5-1 to TRBJ2-2, with 8 positions matching TRBD1. There are 14 residues in the CDR3. V lost 6 bases to trimming and J lost 4 bases; unmatched junction nucleotides: 5. CDR1 and CDR2 (germline): SGHRS, YFSETQ. CDR3 DNA: TGCGCCAGCACCTGGACAGGGCCCACCGGGGAGCTGTTTTTT. The encoded protein is CASTWTGPTGELFF.

This sequence joins TRBV11-2 and TRBJ1-2; D might be TRBD1 (6 bases). The germline V gene has CDR1 SGHAT and CDR2 FQNNGV. The CDR3 has 16 amino acids. Trimming stripped 5 bases from V and 0 bases from J, with 16 bases between. In nucleotides, the CDR3 is TGTGCCAGCAGCCGAGCTGGGACATCAGCTAACTATGGCTACACCTTC. Translating it yields CASSRAGTSANYGYTF.

The chain couples TRBV18 to TRBJ2-2; the D is unclear. The CDR3 spans 12 residues. The germline V gene has CDR1 KGHSH and CDR2 LQKENI. Trimming shortened V by 4 bases and J by 6 bases, and 6 bases separated the two germline ends. DNA for the CDR3: TGTGCCAGCTCACAGGAGTCCGGGGAGCTGTTTTTT. This translates into CASSQESGELFF.

This clone was counted a few times. This rearrangement joins TRBV5-4 to TRBJ2-5, with a weak D call TRBD1 (5 bases). Germline V gene lookup returns CDR1 SGHNT and CDR2 YYREEE (reference sequence). The CDR3 runs to 14 residues. V shed 0 bases and J shed 4 bases, with 10 bases lying between them. DNA of the CDR3: TGTGCCAGCAGCTTGGAGGGGTCGGGAGAGACCCAGTACTTC. Amino acids: CASSLEGSGETQYF.

This chain connects TRBV6-6 to TRBJ1-2; D is uncertain. The CDR3 runs 13 residues. Germline CDR1 and CDR2: MNHNY and SVGAGI (reference sequence). Trimming shortened V by 1 base and J by 8 bases, and 11 bases separated the two germline ends. The DNA for the CDR3 is TGTGCCAGCAGTTACTTCGATCTCGGAGGCTACACCTTC. Amino acids: CASSYFDLGGYTF.

The V and J genes are TRBV7-2 and TRBJ2-7, with 10 bases identical to TRBD2. Per the germline V gene, CDR1 is SGHTA and CDR2 is FQGNSA. The ends lost 0 bases at V and 7 bases at J; junction bases unmatched: 9. The CDR3 runs to 16 residues. The CDR3 coding sequence is TGTGCCAGCAGCTTAGCAGCCAGCGGGAGGGCCTGGGAGCAGTACTTC. Translated, it gives CASSLAASGRAWEQYF.

This chain links TRBV9 with TRBJ1-2; D is ambiguous. CDR3 length: 13 amino acids. V was shortened by 5 bases and J by 3 bases, with 11 bases between the two germline ends. Germline CDR1 is SGDLS and CDR2 is YYNGEE. The DNA of the CDR3 is TGTGCCAGCAGTGCCCCTGGGGACTATGGCTACACCTTC. Protein: CASSAPGDYGYTF.